The 8 T cell receptor beta chains below all came from one sample that was sequenced in a study of T cell repertoires in cytomegalovirus infection. TCRdb reanalysed the reads using MiXCR and keeps one entry per CDR3 protein. This sample yields more than 200,000 distinct CDR3 sequences, of which approximately 8.3% are seen a single time; about 14% belongs to the top ten. Sequenced: PBMCs. Receptors originate from a human donor in good health (CMV status not recorded). Some clones in this sample may be carry-over from other donors' samples.

This clonotype was seen many times. V is TRBV7-2 and J is TRBJ2-2, with 8 bases lining up with TRBD2. V dropped 5 bases and J dropped 3; count of bases not matched to a gene: 11. The CDR3 has 17 amino acids. CDR1 SGHTA and CDR2 FQGNSA come from the germline V gene. The CDR3 nucleotides read TGTGCCAGCAGCCCCGGGGGGGCACGGGGGGACACCGGGGAGCTGTTTTTT. It specifies CASSPGGARGDTGELFF.

The rearrangement joins TRBV5-6 to TRBJ2-5, with 9 bases that match TRBD1. This CDR3 is built from 13 residues. CDR1 is SGHDT and CDR2 is YYEEEE in the germline V gene. With 0 bases clipped from V and 9 bases from J, the junction kept 3 bases outside the gene matches. For the CDR3, the DNA is TGTGCCAGCAGCTTGGCCGGGACAGGGCCCCAGTACTTC. Protein: CASSLAGTGPQYF.

This clonotype was picked up a small number of times. The V and J genes are TRBV4-3 and TRBJ2-4, with D possibly TRBD1 on 6 matching bases. The V gene's germline CDR1 is LGHNA and CDR2 YSLEER. Trimming stripped 1 base from V and 3 bases from J, with 13 bases between. This CDR3 has 16 residues. Here the CDR3 reads CASSQGAGVDKNIQYF. DNA for the CDR3: TGCGCCAGCAGCCAAGGCGCAGGGGTTGACAAAAACATTCAGTACTTC.

This clonotype was counted ten times or more. This rearrangement joins TRBV7-6 to TRBJ2-6, with TRBD1 matching over 9 bases. The V and J ends lost 6 bases and 4 bases, in that order; junction bases with no gene match: 7. The CDR3 sequence is 16 residues long. Germline lookup yields CDR1 SGHVS and CDR2 FNYEAQ. CDR3 sequence: CASSPADRGGANVLTF. CDR3 DNA sequence: TGTGCCAGCAGTCCGGCCGACAGGGGGGGGGCCAACGTCCTGACTTTC.

This clonotype came up a few times. This rearrangement joins TRBV28 to TRBJ2-7; 11 bases are shared with TRBD2. The CDR3 totals 13 residues. Trimming took 4 bases from V and 10 from J; bases not matched to a gene: 6. Germline CDR1 and CDR2: MDHEN and SYDVKM. CDR3 coding DNA: TGTGCCAGCAGTTGGACTAGCGGGCGTGGACAGTACTTC. It encodes CASSWTSGRGQYF.

This clonotype was found many times. The rearrangement joins TRBV28 to TRBJ1-4, with 8 bases fitting TRBD1. This CDR3 has 16 amino acids. Germline V gene sequence: CDR1 MDHEN, CDR2 SYDVKM. J lost 8 bases, V lost 2 bases, and 10 bases had no gene match. The CDR3 protein is CASSLLRQGSTEKLFF. In DNA form, the CDR3 reads TGTGCCAGCAGTTTACTGCGACAGGGGTCTACAGAAAAACTGTTTTTT.

This clonotype was seen more than once but under ten times. The chain uses TRBV29-1 and TRBJ1-2; no reliable D call. Between the trimmed V and J ends, which lost 0 bases and 1 base, there was a span of 12 bases. This CDR3 has 15 amino acids. Germline V gene sequence: CDR1 SQVTM, CDR2 ANQGSEA. The CDR3 sequence is CSVEDQWKINYGYTF. As DNA, the CDR3 is TGCAGCGTTGAAGATCAGTGGAAGATTAACTATGGCTACACCTTC.

V usage is TRBV19 and J usage is TRBJ2-2; the match to TRBD1 covers 9 bases. V shed 5 bases, J shed 4 bases, and the junction held 11 bases outside the gene matches. Germline loops: CDR1 LNHDA, CDR2 SQIVND (reference sequence). The CDR3 covers 17 residues. Written as DNA, the CDR3 is TGTGCCAGTAGTTCGACTTTACAGGGGGCAGGCACCGGGGAGCTGTTTTTT. Encoded protein: CASSSTLQGAGTGELFF.